The clone carrying this T cell receptor beta chain was observed a single time. What it binds is not known. The source of the sample is a study of T cell responses to AZD1222 COVID-19 vaccine. Study-level results: The breadth and depth of Spike-specific TCRs increased once two AZD1222 doses had been given. Only a handful of AZD1222 recipients tested seropositive at baseline.

The CDR3 has 14 residues. V gave up 5 bases and J gave up 3 bases, with 13 bases separating them. Germline lookup yields CDR1 MNHEY and CDR2 SMNVEV (reference sequence). Method: immunoSEQ multiplex PCR; TCRdb's copy keeps in-frame clones and lacks some. The data show more than 95,000 clones, 90% to 95% seen once. This TCR came from an adult in good health. V and J are TRBV27 and TRBJ1-2; D ambiguous. This specimen was peripheral blood, taken on day 0 of AZD1222 vaccination. As DNA, the CDR3 is TGTGCCAGCAGTCTTGGAGGGAGACACTATGGCTACACCTTC. The encoded protein is CASSLGGRHYGYTF.